This TCR beta chain was observed in a study of T cells after yellow fever vaccination. The CDR3 is 15 amino acids. V lost 2 bases, J lost 5 bases, and 14 bases lay in between. This clonotype occurred many times. TCRdb re-analysed the 5' RACE reads in MiXCR, keeping a single row per CDR3 protein. Among roughly 120,000 distinct CDR3 sequences listed, more than 5.5% were seen once. Sequenced here: CD4+ T cells sorted from PBMCs, sampled around 45 days after the first yellow fever vaccination. The TCR comes from a man between 18 and 29 years old who received the YFV17D yellow fever vaccine. The chain combines TRBV12-3 or TRBV12-4 with TRBJ2-3, with a possible D match to TRBD1 (5 bases). The CDR3 coding sequence is TGTGCCAGCAGTTTACTGCAGGGCTCCCAAGATACGCAGTATTTT. Its translation: CASSLLQGSQDTQYF.